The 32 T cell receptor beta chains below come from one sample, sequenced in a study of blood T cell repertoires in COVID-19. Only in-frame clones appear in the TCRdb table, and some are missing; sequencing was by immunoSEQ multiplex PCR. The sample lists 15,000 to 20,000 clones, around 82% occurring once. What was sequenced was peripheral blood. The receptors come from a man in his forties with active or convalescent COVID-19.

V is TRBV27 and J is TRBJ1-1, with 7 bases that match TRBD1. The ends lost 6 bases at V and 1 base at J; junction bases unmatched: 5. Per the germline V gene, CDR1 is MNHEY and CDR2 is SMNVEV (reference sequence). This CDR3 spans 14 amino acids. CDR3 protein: CASRREGANTEAFF. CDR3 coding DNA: TGTGCCAGCAGGAGAGAGGGGGCGAACACTGAAGCTTTCTTT.

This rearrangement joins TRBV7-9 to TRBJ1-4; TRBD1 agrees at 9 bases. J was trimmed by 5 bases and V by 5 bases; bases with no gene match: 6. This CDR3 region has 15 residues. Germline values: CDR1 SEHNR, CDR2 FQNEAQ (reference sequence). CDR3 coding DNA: TGTGCCAGCAGCCTTGACGGGACAGGGAATGAAAAACTGTTTTTT. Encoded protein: CASSLDGTGNEKLFF.

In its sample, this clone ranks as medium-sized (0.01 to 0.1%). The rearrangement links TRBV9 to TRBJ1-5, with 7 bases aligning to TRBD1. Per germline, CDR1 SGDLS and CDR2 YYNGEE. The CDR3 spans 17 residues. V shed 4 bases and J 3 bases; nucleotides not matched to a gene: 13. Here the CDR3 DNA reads TGTGCCAGCAGCCGATACGAAACCGGGACAGACAATCAGCCCCAGCATTTT. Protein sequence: CASSRYETGTDNQPQHF.

The CDR3 coding sequence is TGTGCCAGCAGCACGTCGGACAGGGGAACTGAAGCTTTCTTT. Translation: CASSTSDRGTEAFF. The V gene is TRBV13, the J gene TRBJ1-1; 9 bases align to TRBD1. The CDR3 runs to 14 residues. Trimming at V came to 5 bases and at J to 5 bases, leaving 6 bases not matched to a gene. Germline V gene sequence: CDR1 PRHDT, CDR2 FYEKMQ (reference sequence). The full variable domain, its missing parts supplied by reference TRBV13 and TRBJ1-1, is AAGVIQSPRHLIKEKRETATLKCYPIPRHDTVYWYQQGPGQDPQFLISFYEKMQSDKGSIPDRFSAQQFSDYHSELNMSSLELGDSALYFCASSTSDRGTEAFFGQGTRLTVV.

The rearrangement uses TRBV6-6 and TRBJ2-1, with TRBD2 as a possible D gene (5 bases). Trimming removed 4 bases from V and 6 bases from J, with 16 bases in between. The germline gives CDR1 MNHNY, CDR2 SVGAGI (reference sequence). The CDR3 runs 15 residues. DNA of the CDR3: TGTGCCAGCAGTTCCCACCTCGGGGTTACCAATGAGCAGTTCTTC. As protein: CASSSHLGVTNEQFF.

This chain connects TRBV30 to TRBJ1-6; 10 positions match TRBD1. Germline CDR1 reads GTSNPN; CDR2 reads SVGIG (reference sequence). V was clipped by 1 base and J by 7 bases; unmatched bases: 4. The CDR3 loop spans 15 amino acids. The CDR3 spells CAWSGQGALNSPLHF. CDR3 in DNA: TGTGCCTGGAGTGGACAGGGGGCTCTCAATTCACCCCTCCACTTT.

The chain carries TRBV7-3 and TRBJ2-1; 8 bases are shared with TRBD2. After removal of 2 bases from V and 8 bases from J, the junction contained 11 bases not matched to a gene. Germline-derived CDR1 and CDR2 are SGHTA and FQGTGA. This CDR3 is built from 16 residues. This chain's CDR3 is CASSLGRGGNSDEQFF. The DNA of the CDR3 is TGTGCCAGCAGCTTAGGTCGGGGGGGCAATTCTGATGAGCAGTTCTTC.

In nucleotides, the CDR3 is TGTGCCACCAGTAGTCCAGGGGGTAGTGAGCAGTTCTTC. This codes for CATSSPGGSEQFF. The chain employs TRBV24-1 and TRBJ2-1; 7 positions match TRBD1. The CDR3 totals 13 residues. With V trimmed by 6 bases and J by 9 bases, 7 bases remained unmatched. Germline-derived CDR1 and CDR2 are KGHDR and SFDVKD.

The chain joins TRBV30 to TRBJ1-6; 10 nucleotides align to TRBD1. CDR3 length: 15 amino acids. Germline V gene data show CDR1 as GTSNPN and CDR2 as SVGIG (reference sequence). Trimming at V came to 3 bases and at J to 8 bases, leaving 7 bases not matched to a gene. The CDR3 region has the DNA TGTGCCTGGAGGGGGACAGGGGTCCGATATTCACCCCTCCACTTT. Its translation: CAWRGTGVRYSPLHF.

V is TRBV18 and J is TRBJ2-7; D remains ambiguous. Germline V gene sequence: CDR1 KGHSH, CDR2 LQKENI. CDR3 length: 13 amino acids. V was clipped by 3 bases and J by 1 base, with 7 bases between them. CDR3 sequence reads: CASSPQVSYEQYF. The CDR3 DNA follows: TGTGCCAGCTCACCCCAGGTATCCTACGAGCAGTACTTC.

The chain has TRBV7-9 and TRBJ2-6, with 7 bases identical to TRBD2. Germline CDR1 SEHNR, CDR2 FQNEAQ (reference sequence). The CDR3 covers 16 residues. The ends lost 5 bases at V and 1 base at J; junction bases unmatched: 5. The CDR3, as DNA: TGTGCCAGCAGCCAGACGGGGGGTTCTGGGGCCAACGTCCTGACTTTC. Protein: CASSQTGGSGANVLTF.

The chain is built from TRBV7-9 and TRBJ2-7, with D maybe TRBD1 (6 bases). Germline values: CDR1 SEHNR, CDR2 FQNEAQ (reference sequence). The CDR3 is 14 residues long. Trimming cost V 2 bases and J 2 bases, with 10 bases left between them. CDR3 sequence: CASSLRGLTYEQYF. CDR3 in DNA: TGTGCCAGCAGCTTAAGGGGGTTGACCTACGAGCAGTACTTC.

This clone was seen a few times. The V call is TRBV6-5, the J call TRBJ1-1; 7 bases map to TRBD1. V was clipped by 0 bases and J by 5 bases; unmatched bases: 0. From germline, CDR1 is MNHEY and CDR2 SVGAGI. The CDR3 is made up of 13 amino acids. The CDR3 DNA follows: TGTGCCAGCAGTTACTCCAGGGGGACTGAAGCTTTCTTT. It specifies CASSYSRGTEAFF.

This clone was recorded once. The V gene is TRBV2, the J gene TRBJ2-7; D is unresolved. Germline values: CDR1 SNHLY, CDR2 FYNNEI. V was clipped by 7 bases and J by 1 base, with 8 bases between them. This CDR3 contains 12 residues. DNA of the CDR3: TGTGCCAGCAATAAATTTTCCTACGAGCAGTACTTC. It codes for CASNKFSYEQYF.

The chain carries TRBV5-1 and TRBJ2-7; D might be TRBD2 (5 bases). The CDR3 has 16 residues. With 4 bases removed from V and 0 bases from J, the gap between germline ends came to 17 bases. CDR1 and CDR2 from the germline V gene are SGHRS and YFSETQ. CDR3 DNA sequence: TGCGCCAGCAGCCCCGGCGCGGGCCCTAGCTCCTACGAGCAGTACTTC. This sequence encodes CASSPGAGPSSYEQYF. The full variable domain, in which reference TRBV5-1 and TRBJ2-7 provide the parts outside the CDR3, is KAGVTQTPRYLIKTRGQQVTLSCSPISGHRSVSWYQQTPGQGLQFLFEYFSETQRNKGNFPGRFSGRQFSNSRSEMNVSTLELGDSALYLCASSPGAGPSSYEQYFGPGTRLTVT.

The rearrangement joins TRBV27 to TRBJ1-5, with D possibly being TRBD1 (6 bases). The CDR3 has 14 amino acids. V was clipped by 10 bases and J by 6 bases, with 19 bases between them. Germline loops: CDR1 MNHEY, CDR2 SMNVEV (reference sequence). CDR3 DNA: TGTGCCACCCGACGGGGGGGCGAGGGTCAGCCCCAGCATTTT. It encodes CATRRGGEGQPQHF.

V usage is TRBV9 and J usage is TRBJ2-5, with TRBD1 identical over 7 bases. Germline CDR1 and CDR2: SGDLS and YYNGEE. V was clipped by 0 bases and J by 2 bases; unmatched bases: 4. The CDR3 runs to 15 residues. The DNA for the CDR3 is TGTGCCAGCAGCGTAGCCAGGACAGGTCAAGAGACCCAGTACTTC. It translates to CASSVARTGQETQYF.

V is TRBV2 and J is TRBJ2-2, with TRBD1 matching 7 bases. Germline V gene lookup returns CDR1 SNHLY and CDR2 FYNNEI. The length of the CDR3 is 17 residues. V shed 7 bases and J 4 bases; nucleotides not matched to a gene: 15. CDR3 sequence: CASICGAGQDCTGELFF. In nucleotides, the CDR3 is TGTGCCAGCATTTGCGGCGCCGGACAGGACTGCACCGGGGAGCTGTTTTTT.

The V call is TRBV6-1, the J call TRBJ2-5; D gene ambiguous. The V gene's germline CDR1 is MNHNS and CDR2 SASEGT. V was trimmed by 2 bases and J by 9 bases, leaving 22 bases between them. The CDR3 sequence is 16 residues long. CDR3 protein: CASSERSGRGRLSQYF. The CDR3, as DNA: TGTGCCAGCAGTGAACGTTCTGGTAGAGGTAGGTTGTCCCAGTACTTC.

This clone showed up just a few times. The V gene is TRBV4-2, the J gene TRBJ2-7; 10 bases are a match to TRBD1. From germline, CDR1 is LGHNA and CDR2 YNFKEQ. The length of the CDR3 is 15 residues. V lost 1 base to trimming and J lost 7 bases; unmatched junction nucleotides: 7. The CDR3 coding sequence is TGTGCCAGCAGCCAAGCCGGGACAGGGGCGGGTGAGCAGTACTTC. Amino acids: CASSQAGTGAGEQYF.

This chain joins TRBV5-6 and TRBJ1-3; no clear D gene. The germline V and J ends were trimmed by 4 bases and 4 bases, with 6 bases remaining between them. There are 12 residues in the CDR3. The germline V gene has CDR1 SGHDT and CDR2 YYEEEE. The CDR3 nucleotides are TGTGCCAGCAGCCTAGAAGGAAACACCATATATTTT. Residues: CASSLEGNTIYF. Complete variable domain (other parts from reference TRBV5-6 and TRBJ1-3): DAGVTQSPTHLIKTRGQQVTLRCSPKSGHDTVSWYQQALGQGPQFIFQYYEEEERQRGNFPDRFSGHQFPNYSSELNVNALLLGDSALYLCASSLEGNTIYFGEGSWLTVV.

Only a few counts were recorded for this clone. The DNA for the CDR3 is TGTGCCAGCAGTTTGACAGGGCGCGAGCAGTACTTC. It specifies CASSLTGREQYF. The chain uses TRBV6-5 and TRBJ2-7, with 7 bases aligning to TRBD1. The CDR3 runs to 12 residues. Looked up from germline, CDR1 is MNHEY and CDR2 is SVGAGI. Trimming took 4 bases from V and 6 from J; bases not matched to a gene: 3.

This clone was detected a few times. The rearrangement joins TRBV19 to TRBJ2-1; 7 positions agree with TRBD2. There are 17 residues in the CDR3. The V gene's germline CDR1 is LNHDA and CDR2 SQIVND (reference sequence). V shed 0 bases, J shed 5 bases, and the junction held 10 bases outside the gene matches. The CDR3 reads CASSIESGGGIDNEQFF. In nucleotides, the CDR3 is TGTGCCAGTAGTATAGAGTCGGGCGGGGGAATAGACAATGAGCAGTTCTTC.

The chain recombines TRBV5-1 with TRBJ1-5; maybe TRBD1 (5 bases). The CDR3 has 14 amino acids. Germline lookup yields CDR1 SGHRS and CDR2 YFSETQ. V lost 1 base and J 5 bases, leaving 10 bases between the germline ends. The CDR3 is CASSLLGGDQPQHF. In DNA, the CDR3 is TGCGCCAGCAGCTTGCTCGGGGGGGATCAGCCCCAGCATTTT.

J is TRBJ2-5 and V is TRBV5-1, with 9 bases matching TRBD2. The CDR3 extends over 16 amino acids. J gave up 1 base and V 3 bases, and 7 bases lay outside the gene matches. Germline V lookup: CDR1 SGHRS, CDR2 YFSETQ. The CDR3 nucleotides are TGCGCCAGCAGCTCCTGGACTAGCGATATCCAAGAGACCCAGTACTTC. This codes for CASSSWTSDIQETQYF.

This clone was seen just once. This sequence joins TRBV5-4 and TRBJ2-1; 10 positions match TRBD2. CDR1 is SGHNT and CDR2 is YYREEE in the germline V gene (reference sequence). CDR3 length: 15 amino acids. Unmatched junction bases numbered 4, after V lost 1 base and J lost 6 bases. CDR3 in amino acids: CASSLSGGAGNEQFF. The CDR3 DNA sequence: TGTGCCAGCAGCTTGAGCGGGGGGGCCGGCAATGAGCAGTTCTTC.

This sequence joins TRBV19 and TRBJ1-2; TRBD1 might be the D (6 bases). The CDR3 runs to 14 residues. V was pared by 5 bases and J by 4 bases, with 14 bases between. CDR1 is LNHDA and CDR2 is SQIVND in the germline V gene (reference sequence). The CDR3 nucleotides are TGTGCCAGTAGTCTCGATAGGGGGTTCTATGGCTACACCTTC. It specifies CASSLDRGFYGYTF.

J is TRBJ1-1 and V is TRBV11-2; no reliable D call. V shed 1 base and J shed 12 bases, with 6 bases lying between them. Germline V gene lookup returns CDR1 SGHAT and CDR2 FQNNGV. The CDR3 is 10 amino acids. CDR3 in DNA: TGTGCCAGCAGCTTAGGGAGGACTTTCTTT. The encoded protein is CASSLGRTFF.

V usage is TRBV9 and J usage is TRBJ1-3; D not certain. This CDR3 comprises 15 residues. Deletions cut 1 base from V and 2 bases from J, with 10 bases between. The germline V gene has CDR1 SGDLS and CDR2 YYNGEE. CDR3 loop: CASSVLSTAGNTIYF. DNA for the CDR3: TGTGCCAGCAGCGTATTGAGCACAGCTGGAAACACCATATATTTT.

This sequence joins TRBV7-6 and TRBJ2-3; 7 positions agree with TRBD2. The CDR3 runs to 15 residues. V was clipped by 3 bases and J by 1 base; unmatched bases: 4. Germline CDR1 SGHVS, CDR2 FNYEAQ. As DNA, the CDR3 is TGTGCCAGCAGCTTTCGGGGGGTAGGCACAGATACGCAGTATTTT. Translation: CASSFRGVGTDTQYF.

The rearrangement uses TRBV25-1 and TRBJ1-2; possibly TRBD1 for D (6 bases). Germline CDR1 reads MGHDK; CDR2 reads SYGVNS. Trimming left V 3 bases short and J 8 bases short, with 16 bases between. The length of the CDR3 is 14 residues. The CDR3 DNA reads TGTGCCAGCAGTGATAACAGGGTATGGGACGGCTACACCTTC. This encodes CASSDNRVWDGYTF.

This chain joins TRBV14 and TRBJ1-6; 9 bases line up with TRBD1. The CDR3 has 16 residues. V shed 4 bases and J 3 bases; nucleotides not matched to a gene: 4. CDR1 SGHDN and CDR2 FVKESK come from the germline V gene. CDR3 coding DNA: TGTGCCAGCAGCCCGACAGGGGGTGACTATAATTCACCCCTCCACTTT. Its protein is CASSPTGGDYNSPLHF.